This TCR beta chain was identified in a study of shared clonotypes between healthy human individuals. Study-level findings and limits: Clonotype sharing among donors was expected to depend on sequencing depth. Rarefaction showed that sequencing of sorted subsets was incomplete (despite large depth).

Every immunoSEQ plate was one replicate of a subset's evenly spread DNA. Only in-frame clones appear in the TCRdb table, and some are missing; sequencing was by immunoSEQ multiplex PCR. The sample carries approximately 1,000,000 clones, around 77% recorded once. A remark on this clone: Its antigen is unknown.

It was into CD45RA+ naive and CD45RA-negative memory subsets that the CD4+ cells were split. The CDR3 length is 13 residues. The germline V gene has CDR1 SGHTA and CDR2 FQGNSA. Trimming removed 5 bases at V and 2 bases at J, with 7 bases between. V usage is TRBV7-2 and J usage is TRBJ1-5; a possible D gene is TRBD1 (5 bases). The specimen was memory CD4+ T cells from PBMCs. Subset denoted: CD45RA-negative fraction. The sequence derives from a man aged 18 to 29 in good health. Some clones in this sample may be carry-over from other donors' samples. CDR3: CASSGGGNQPQHF. As DNA, the CDR3 is TGTGCCAGCAGCGGGGGTGGCAATCAGCCCCAGCATTTT.